This TCR beta chain was captured in a study of control samples from healthy donors and cancer patients. Profiling relied on immunoSEQ multiplex PCR, and the TCRdb table lists in-frame clones only, not all of them. The table includes tens of thousands of clones, over 80% detected once. The CDR3 sequence is 15 residues long. The germline CDR1 and CDR2 sequences are SGHVS and FQNEAQ. Trimming cost V 0 bases and J 1 base, with 9 bases left between them. Input material: blood. This sequence originates from a man aged 60 to 69 in good health. The rearrangement joins TRBV7-8 to TRBJ1-1; D possibly corresponds to TRBD1 (5 bases). The CDR3 sequence: CASSLAGTGNTEAFF. The CDR3 DNA sequence: TGTGCCAGCAGCTTAGCCGGGACGGGGAACACTGAAGCTTTCTTT.